The clone carrying this TCR beta chain was detected only a few times. Lactation, pregnancy, other autoimmune disease or uncontrolled infection excluded patients. Germline V gives CDR1 LGHNT, CDR2 FRNRAP. There are 16 residues in the CDR3. J gave up 5 bases and V 2 bases, and 9 bases lay outside the gene matches. This record comes from a study of T cells in Graves' hyperthyroidism and ophthalmopathy. Study as a whole: Peripheral blood was secured at the point of initial diagnosis, before any treatment.

RNA transcripts provided the source from which TCR beta CDR3 regions were amplified. HTBI primers were the set used in a first-round RT-PCR of the TCR CDR3. Each CDR3 protein gets one entry after TCRdb re-called the multiplex PCR reads with MiXCR. The repertoire consists of about 270,000 distinct CDR3 sequences, with approximately 20% occurring once and the leading ten covering around 62%. The chain combines TRBV12-5 with TRBJ2-3; 8 nucleotides agree with TRBD2. Source material: blood. The TCR originated in a man aged 25 to 40 with Graves' ophthalmopathy. The CDR3 DNA reads as TGTGCTAGTGGTTTGATCGCCGCGGGAGGAGTAGATACGCAGTATTTT. Protein: CASGLIAAGGVDTQYF.